The clone carrying this TCR beta chain was seen a few times. Germline V lookup: CDR1 SQVTM, CDR2 ANQGSEA. Trimming pared 6 bases from V and 2 bases from J, leaving 8 bases between. The CDR3 is 13 residues long. As for time point: patch test 3, about 24 weeks after DPC sensitization. Treatment given: therapeutic diphenylcyclopropenone sensitization with weekly scalp DPC. The data were taken from a study of human T cells and chemical hapten exposure. At the level of the study: In the sensitization step, 2% DPC was placed on 2 cm by 2 cm of upper inner arm skin. Small discrepancies in pooled library volume mainly accounted for the varying TCR yields per sample.

TCRdb re-called the RACE reads through MiXCR, storing one row per CDR3 protein. Among approximately 88,000 distinct CDR3 sequences listed, about an eighth were seen once. The TCR was taken from a woman aged 45 to 65 with alopecia areata. Some clones in this sample may be carry-over from other donors' samples. The genes are TRBV29-1 and TRBJ2-6, with D unresolved. The sample in question was whole blood, obtained in connection with sensitization to the hapten diphenylcyclopropenone (DPC). The CDR3 region has the DNA TGCAGCGTGCTACGGACTGGGGCCAACGTCCTGACTTTC. Encoded protein: CSVLRTGANVLTF. Using reference TRBV29-1 and TRBJ2-6 for the parts outside the CDR3, the full variable domain is SAVISQKPSRDICQRGTSLTIQCQVDSQVTMMFWYRQQPGQSLTLIATANQGSEATYESGFVIDKFPISRPNLTFSTLTVSNMSPEDSSIYLCSVLRTGANVLTFGAGSRLTVL.